This T cell receptor (beta chain) was sequenced for a study of T cells in women clearing cervical HPV infection. Study-wide background: Controls gave blood once infection was undetectable; cases at lesion identification.

Germline V gene lookup returns CDR1 MNHNS and CDR2 SASEGT. Trimming took 4 bases from V and 6 from J; bases not matched to a gene: 8. The CDR3 extends over 15 amino acids. On this clone itself: Coverage ceases 3 residues before the CDR3 finishes, and the germline J gene fills in the end.

TCRdb's table, derived via immunoSEQ multiplex PCR, lists solely in-frame clones and lacks some. This repertoire comprises fewer than 40,000 clones; its ten largest clones make up 1.4%. The chain recombines TRBV6-1 with TRBJ2-7, with 11 bases lining up with TRBD1. This TCR derives from a woman aged 18-70 years with a cervical HPV16 infection that either progressed to CIN3+ or cleared (not recorded which). Material for sequencing was blood buffy coat. This CDR3 reads CASSVSGTGGFEQYF. The CDR3 bases that were read are TGTGCCAGCAGTGTTTCCGGGACAGGGGGATTCGAG.